These T cell receptor beta chains were read from a single sample in a study of T cell repertoires in cytomegalovirus infection. A single record per CDR3 protein comes from TCRdb applying MiXCR to the reads. This sample has about 130,000 distinct CDR3 sequences; 7.5% to 9% occur once, and the top ten carry 10%. What was sequenced was PBMCs. Source of these receptors: a human donor in good health (CMV status not recorded). Some clones in this sample may be carry-over from other donors' samples. The conserved cysteine and the conserved F or W are not part of the CDR3 here. D genes are given only for firm matches.

D: .
J: TRBJ2-3
V: TRBV7-6
CDR3: ASSSSDTQY

D: .
J: TRBJ2-7
V: TRBV20-1
CDR3: SASPQAQNYEQY

D: TRBD1
J: TRBJ2-1
V: TRBV5-1
CDR3: ASSLVGQGASYNEQF

D: .
J: TRBJ1-2
V: TRBV28
CDR3: ASSLEREDGYT

D: .
J: TRBJ1-6
V: TRBV7-2
CDR3: ASCRGGPNNSPLH

D: .
J: TRBJ1-3
V: TRBV7-9
CDR3: ASTLRMESQGGNTIY

D: .
J: TRBJ2-3
V: TRBV28
CDR3: ASSSQDLRPDTQY

D: TRBD1
J: TRBJ2-2
V: TRBV28
CDR3: ASSFPRTGPGELF

D: TRBD2
J: TRBJ2-5
V: TRBV7-2
CDR3: ASSLGTSGEETQY

D: TRBD2
J: TRBJ2-7
V: TRBV29-1
CDR3: SVAVWVGRLEQY

D: .
J: TRBJ2-1
V: TRBV19
CDR3: ASSIGDNEQF

D: TRBD2
J: TRBJ2-1
V: TRBV20-1
CDR3: SASPAGGRNEQF

D: .
J: TRBJ2-1
V: TRBV24-1
CDR3: ATSDSESIYNEQF

D: .
J: TRBJ1-5
V: TRBV29-1
CDR3: SVVLGGSQPHP

D: .
J: TRBJ1-2
V: TRBV27
CDR3: ASSLSENYGYT

D: TRBD2
J: TRBJ2-7
V: TRBV7-3
CDR3: ASSGVPTSEQY

D: .
J: TRBJ2-5
V: TRBV2
CDR3: ASTKDRYEGTQY

D: TRBD2
J: TRBJ2-1
V: TRBV7-2
CDR3: ASSSTSGGAVEQF